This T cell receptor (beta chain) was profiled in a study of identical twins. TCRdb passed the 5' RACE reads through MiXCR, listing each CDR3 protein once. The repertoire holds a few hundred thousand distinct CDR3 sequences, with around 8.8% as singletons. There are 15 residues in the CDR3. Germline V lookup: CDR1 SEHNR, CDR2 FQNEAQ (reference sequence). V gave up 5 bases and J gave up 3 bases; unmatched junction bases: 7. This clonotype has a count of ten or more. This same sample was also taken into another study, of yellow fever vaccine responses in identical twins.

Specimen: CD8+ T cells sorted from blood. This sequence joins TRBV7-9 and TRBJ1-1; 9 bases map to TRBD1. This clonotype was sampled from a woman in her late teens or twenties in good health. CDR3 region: CASSADRGRHTEAFF. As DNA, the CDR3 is TGTGCCAGCAGCGCGGACAGGGGTCGGCACACTGAAGCTTTCTTT.